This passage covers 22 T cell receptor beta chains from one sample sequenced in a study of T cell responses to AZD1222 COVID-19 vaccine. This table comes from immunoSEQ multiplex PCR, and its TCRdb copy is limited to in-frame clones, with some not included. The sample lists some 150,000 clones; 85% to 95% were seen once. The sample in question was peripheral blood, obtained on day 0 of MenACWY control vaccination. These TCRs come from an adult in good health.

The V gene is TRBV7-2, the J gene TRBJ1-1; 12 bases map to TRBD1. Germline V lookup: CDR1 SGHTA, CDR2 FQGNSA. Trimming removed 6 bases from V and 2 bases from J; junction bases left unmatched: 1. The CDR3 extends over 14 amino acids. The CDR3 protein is CASRGTGGNTEAFF. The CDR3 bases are TGTGCCAGCAGAGGGACAGGGGGCAACACTGAAGCTTTCTTT.

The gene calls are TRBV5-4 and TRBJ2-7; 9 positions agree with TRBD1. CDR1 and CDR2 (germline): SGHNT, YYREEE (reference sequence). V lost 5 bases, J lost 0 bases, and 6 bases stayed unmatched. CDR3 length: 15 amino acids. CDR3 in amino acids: CASSLQGASSYEQYF. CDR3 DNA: TGTGCCAGCAGTTTACAGGGGGCGAGCTCCTACGAGCAGTACTTC.

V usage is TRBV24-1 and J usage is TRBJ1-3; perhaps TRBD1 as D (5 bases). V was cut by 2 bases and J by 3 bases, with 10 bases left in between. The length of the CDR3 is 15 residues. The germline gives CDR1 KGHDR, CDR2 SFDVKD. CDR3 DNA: TGTGCCACCAGTGATTCCAGGGACTTTGGAAACACCATATATTTT. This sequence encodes CATSDSRDFGNTIYF.

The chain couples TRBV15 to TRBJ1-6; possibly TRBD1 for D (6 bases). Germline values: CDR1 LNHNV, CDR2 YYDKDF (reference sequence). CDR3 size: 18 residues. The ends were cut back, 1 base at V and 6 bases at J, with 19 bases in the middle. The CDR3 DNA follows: TGTGCCACCAGCAGAGTGTCCCACCCGACAGGAGCTAATTCACCCCTCCACTTT. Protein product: CATSRVSHPTGANSPLHF.

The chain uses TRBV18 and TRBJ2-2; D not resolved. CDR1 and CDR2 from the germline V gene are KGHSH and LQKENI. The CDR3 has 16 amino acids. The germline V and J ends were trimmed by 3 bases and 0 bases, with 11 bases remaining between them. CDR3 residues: CASSPTAGTNTGELFF. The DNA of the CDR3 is TGTGCCAGCTCACCCACGGCAGGAACGAACACCGGGGAGCTGTTTTTT.

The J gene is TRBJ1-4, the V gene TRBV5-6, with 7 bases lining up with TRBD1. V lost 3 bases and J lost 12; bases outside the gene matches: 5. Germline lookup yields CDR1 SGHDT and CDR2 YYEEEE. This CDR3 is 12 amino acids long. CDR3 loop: CASSSYRGQLFF. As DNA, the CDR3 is TGTGCCAGCAGCTCTTACAGGGGACAACTGTTTTTT.

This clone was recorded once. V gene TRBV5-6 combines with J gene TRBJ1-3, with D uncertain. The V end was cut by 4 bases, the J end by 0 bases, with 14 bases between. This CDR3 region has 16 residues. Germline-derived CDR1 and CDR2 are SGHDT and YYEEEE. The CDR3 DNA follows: TGTGCCAGCAGCCTCTCGTTCCTACTCTCTGGAAACACCATATATTTT. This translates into CASSLSFLLSGNTIYF.

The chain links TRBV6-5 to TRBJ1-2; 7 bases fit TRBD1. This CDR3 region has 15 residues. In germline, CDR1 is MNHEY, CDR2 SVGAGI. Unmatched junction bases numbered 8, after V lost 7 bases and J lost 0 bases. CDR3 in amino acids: CASTLLGTANYGYTF. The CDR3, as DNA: TGTGCCAGCACCCTACTTGGGACAGCTAACTATGGCTACACCTTC.

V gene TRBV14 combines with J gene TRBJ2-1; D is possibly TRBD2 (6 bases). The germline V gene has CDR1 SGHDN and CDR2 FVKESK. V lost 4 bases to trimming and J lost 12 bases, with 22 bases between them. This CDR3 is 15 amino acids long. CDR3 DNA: TGTGCCAGCAGCCTTGCACTAGCAAAGGGGACCAGGCAGTTCTTC. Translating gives CASSLALAKGTRQFF.

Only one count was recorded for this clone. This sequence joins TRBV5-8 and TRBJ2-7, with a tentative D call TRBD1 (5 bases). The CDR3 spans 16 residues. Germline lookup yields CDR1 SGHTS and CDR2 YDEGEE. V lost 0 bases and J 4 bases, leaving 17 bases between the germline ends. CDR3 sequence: CASSLVASRAGYEQYF. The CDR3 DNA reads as TGTGCCAGCAGCTTGGTGGCGTCCAGGGCAGGGTACGAGCAGTACTTC.

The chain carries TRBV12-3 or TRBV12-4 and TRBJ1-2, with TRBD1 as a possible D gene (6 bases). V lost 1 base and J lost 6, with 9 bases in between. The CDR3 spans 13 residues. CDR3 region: CASSLGTADGYTF. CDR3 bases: TGTGCCAGCAGTTTAGGGACAGCCGATGGCTACACCTTC.

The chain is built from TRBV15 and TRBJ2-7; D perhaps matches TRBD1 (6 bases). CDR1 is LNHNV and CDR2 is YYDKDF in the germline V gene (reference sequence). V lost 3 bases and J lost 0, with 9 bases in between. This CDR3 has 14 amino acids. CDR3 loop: CATSSVQGSYEQYF. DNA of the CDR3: TGTGCCACCAGCAGCGTACAGGGCTCCTACGAGCAGTACTTC.

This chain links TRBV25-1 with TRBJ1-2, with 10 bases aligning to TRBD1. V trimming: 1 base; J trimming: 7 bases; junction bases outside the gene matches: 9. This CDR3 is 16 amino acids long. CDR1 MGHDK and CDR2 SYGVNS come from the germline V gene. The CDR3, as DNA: TGTGCCAGCAGTGAATCATGGGACAGGGGTTCTGGTGGCTACACCTTC. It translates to CASSESWDRGSGGYTF.

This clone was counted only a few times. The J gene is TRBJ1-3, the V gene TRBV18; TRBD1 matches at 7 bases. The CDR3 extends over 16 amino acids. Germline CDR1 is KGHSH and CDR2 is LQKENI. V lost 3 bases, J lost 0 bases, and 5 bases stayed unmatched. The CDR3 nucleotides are TGTGCCAGCTCACCGGGACAGCCAAACTCTGGAAACACCATATATTTT. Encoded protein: CASSPGQPNSGNTIYF.

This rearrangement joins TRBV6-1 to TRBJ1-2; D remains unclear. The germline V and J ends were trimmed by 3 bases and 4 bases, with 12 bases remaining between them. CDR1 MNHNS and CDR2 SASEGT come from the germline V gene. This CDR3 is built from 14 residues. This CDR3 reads CASSDRSLFYGYTF. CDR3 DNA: TGTGCCAGCAGTGACAGAAGCCTTTTCTATGGCTACACCTTC.

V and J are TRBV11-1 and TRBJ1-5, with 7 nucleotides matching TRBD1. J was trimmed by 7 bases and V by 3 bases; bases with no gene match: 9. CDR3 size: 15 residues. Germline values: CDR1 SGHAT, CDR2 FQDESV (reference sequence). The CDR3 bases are TGTGCCAGCAGCTTGGGAAGGGGAGGGGGCCAGCCCCAGCATTTT. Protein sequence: CASSLGRGGGQPQHF.

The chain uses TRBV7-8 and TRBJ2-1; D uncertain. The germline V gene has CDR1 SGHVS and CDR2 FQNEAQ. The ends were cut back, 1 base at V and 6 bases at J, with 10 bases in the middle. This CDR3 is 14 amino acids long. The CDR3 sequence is CASSLEVSPNEQFF. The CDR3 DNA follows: TGTGCCAGCAGCTTAGAGGTTAGCCCCAATGAGCAGTTCTTC.

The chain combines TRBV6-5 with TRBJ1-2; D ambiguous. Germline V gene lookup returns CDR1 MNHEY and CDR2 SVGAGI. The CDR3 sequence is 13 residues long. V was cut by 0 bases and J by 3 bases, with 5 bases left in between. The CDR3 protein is CASSYSPDYGYTF. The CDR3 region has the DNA TGTGCCAGCAGTTACTCCCCCGACTATGGCTACACCTTC.

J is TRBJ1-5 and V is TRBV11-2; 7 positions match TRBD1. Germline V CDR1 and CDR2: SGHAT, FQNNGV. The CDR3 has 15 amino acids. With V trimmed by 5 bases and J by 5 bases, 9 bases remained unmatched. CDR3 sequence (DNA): TGTGCCAGCAGCCGACAGGGATTTGGGGATCAGCCCCAGCATTTT. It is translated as CASSRQGFGDQPQHF.

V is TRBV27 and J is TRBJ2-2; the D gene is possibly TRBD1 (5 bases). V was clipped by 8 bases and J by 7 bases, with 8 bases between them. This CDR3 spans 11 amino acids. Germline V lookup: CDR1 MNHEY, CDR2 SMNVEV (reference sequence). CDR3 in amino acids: CASGQGGELFF. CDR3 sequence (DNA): TGTGCCAGCGGGCAGGGCGGGGAGCTGTTTTTT.

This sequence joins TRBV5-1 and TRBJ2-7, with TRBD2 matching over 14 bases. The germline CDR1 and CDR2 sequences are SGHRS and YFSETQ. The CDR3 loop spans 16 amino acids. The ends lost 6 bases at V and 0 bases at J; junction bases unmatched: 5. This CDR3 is CASKGTSGSSSYEQYF. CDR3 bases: TGCGCCAGCAAAGGGACTAGCGGGAGTTCCTCCTACGAGCAGTACTTC.

CDR3 in DNA: TGCGCCAGCAGCTTGGGGGGAGCGGGAGCTGAAGAGACCCAGTACTTC. Translating gives CASSLGGAGAEETQYF. The chain couples TRBV5-1 to TRBJ2-5, with 8 bases lining up with TRBD2. The length of the CDR3 is 16 residues. CDR1 and CDR2 (germline): SGHRS, YFSETQ. Trimming removed 0 bases from V and 3 bases from J; junction bases left unmatched: 7.